This T cell receptor (beta chain) was sequenced for a study of CD8 T cells in Susac syndrome. CDR3 length equals 16 residues. The V end was cut by 4 bases, the J end by 2 bases, with 16 bases between. Germline CDR1 and CDR2: SGHRS and YFSETQ. With random hexamers, reverse transcription was performed on about 0.45 to 1 ug of RNA. An immunoSEQ multiplex PCR generated amplified TCR beta CDR3 products spanning 54 Vbeta and 13 Jbeta. TCRdb redid the calling of the immunoSEQ multiplex PCR reads with MiXCR, one entry per CDR3 protein. The sample shows about 100,000 distinct CDR3 sequences, 95% of them seen only once. Patients with Susac syndrome met the recently defined diagnostic criteria for definite or probable disease.

The rearrangement uses TRBV5-1 and TRBJ2-1; D might be TRBD2 (6 bases). The specimen sequenced was CD8+ T cells from PBMCs. This sequence originates from a human donor with Susac syndrome. This chain's CDR3 is CASSGYQRVTYNEQFF. The CDR3 DNA reads as TGCGCCAGCAGCGGCTATCAGCGGGTAACCTACAATGAGCAGTTCTTC.